The next 8 T cell receptor beta chains were all read from a single sample in a study of blood T cell repertoires in COVID-19. TCRdb's table, derived via immunoSEQ multiplex PCR, lists solely in-frame clones and lacks some. The table lists about 430,000 clones, around 90% of them singletons. The sample comprised peripheral blood. The receptors originated from a man aged 18 to 30 with COVID-19, enrolled during active disease.

CDR3 nucleotides: TGCGCCAGCAGCTTGGTAGCGGGAGGGCAAGAGACCCAGTACTTC. Protein sequence: CASSLVAGGQETQYF. The chain is built from TRBV5-1 and TRBJ2-5; TRBD2 aligns across 11 bases. CDR3 size: 15 residues. The V gene end was trimmed by 0 bases and the J gene end by 2 bases; junction bases not matched to a gene: 0. Per the germline V gene, CDR1 is SGHRS and CDR2 is YFSETQ. Variable domain in full (rest from reference TRBV5-1 and TRBJ2-5): KAGVTQTPRYLIKTRGQQVTLSCSPISGHRSVSWYQQTPGQGLQFLFEYFSETQRNKGNFPGRFSGRQFSNSRSEMNVSTLELGDSALYLCASSLVAGGQETQYFGPGTRLLVL.

V gene TRBV19 combines with J gene TRBJ2-5; D is uncertain. The length of the CDR3 is 11 residues. Germline V CDR1 and CDR2: LNHDA, SQIVND (reference sequence). Trimming cost V 1 base and J 7 bases, with 4 bases left between them. CDR3 DNA sequence: TGTGCCAGTAGTATAGCGGGGACCCAGTACTTC. Its translation is CASSIAGTQYF. The full variable domain, rest sourced from reference TRBV19 and TRBJ2-5, is DGGITQSPKYLFRKEGQNVTLSCEQNLNHDAMYWYRQDPGQGLRLIYYSQIVNDFQKGDIAEGYSVSREKKESFPLTVTSAQKNPTAFYLCASSIAGTQYFGPGTRLLVL.

This rearrangement joins TRBV30 to TRBJ1-4, with D unresolved. Trimming removed 3 bases at V and 3 bases at J, with 11 bases between. This CDR3 is built from 14 residues. The germline gives CDR1 GTSNPN, CDR2 SVGIG (reference sequence). CDR3 nucleotides: TGTGCCTGGAGGACGGAGGTACCTAATGAAAAACTGTTTTTT. It encodes CAWRTEVPNEKLFF.

This chain links TRBV6-2 or TRBV6-3 with TRBJ2-2; TRBD1 is a possible D gene (6 bases). The ends were cut back, 0 bases at V and 7 bases at J, with 9 bases in the middle. From germline, CDR1 is MNHEY and CDR2 SVGEGT. The CDR3 has 14 amino acids. The chain's CDR3 is CASSYSKGGGELFF. In DNA, the CDR3 is TGTGCCAGCAGTTACTCTAAAGGGGGCGGGGAGCTGTTTTTT.

The V gene is TRBV11-2, the J gene TRBJ1-6; TRBD1 aligns across 7 bases. Looked up from germline, CDR1 is SGHAT and CDR2 is FQNNGV. The CDR3 totals 14 residues. V shed 4 bases, J shed 5 bases, and the junction held 2 bases outside the gene matches. The chain's CDR3 is CASSSRGNNSPLHF. DNA for the CDR3: TGTGCCAGCAGCTCCAGGGGGAATAATTCACCCCTCCACTTT.

The chain uses TRBV3-1 (or the pseudogene TRBV3-2) and TRBJ1-2; 12 bases fit TRBD1. The CDR3 extends over 15 amino acids. Germline CDR1 reads LGHDT; CDR2 reads YNNKEL (reference sequence). Germline trimming cut 0 bases from V and 13 bases from J; bases unmatched to any gene: 9. The CDR3 DNA reads TGTGCCAGCAGCCAAGAACCCGGGACAGGGGGCAGGCTCACCTTC. Translation: CASSQEPGTGGRLTF.

CDR3 nucleotides: TGTGCCAGCAGCTTGATACAGGCCGGGGGAAATGAAAAACTGTTTTTT. Its translation is CASSLIQAGGNEKLFF. The chain has TRBV5-6 and TRBJ1-4, with TRBD1 as a possible D gene (5 bases). Germline V CDR1 and CDR2: SGHDT, YYEEEE. The CDR3 contains 16 residues. The germline V and J ends were trimmed by 1 base and 5 bases, with 15 bases remaining between them.

J is TRBJ1-1 and V is TRBV19; a possible D gene is TRBD1 (5 bases). Germline V gives CDR1 LNHDA, CDR2 SQIVND (reference sequence). This CDR3 is 13 amino acids long. The V end was cut by 4 bases, the J end by 2 bases, with 8 bases between. This CDR3 reads CASSRGHNTEAFF. CDR3 DNA sequence: TGTGCCAGTAGTAGAGGACATAACACTGAAGCTTTCTTT.